The present T cell receptor (beta chain) was sequenced within a study of CD8+ T cells in alopecia areata. Study-wide results and caveats: Alphabeta T cells residing in normal skin are also sequenced in scalp samples.

Following RNA extraction, reverse transcription yielded cDNA that acted as the sequencing template. Profiled with immunoSEQ multiplex PCR; TCRdb holds only in-frame clones, not every one. The sample holds approximately 180,000 clones; roughly 70% are singletons and the top ten take about 1.3%. Treatment indicated: oral pan-JAK inhibitor, 5-10 mg twice daily. Notes on this clone: What it binds is not known.

Trimming removed 5 bases at V and 3 bases at J, with 11 bases between. Germline CDR1 reads SGHNT; CDR2 reads YENEEA. The CDR3 runs 13 residues. Sequencing was performed on CD4+ T cells sorted from blood, taken around week 50, from a patient treated with tofacitinib. The source is a human donor with alopecia areata. This chain joins TRBV11-3 and TRBJ2-7, with D maybe TRBD1 (5 bases). Here the CDR3 reads CASSPGQNYEQYF. The CDR3 DNA reads as TGTGCCAGCAGCCCCGGACAAAACTACGAGCAGTACTTC.